The entry below gives a single T cell receptor (beta chain) sequence along with its context. Its antigen is undetermined. Within the CD8+ T cell compartment, naive cells were CD45RO-CCR7+CD27+CD95-. This CDR3 is 14 amino acids long. Per germline, CDR1 SGHRS and CDR2 YFSETQ. The libraries of TRB cDNA were constructed through 5' RACE using UMI labels. Each CDR3 protein gets one entry in TCRdb, which reprocessed the 5' RACE reads and gives no DNA. In all, the sample yields roughly 120,000 distinct CDR3 sequences. The entry originates in a study of CXCR3-negative and CXCR3-positive naive CD8 T cells. Overall study: The dataset comprises approximately 140 million TRB reads in total, with about 1.5 +/- 0.3 million reads per library.

Study-level findings and limits: Diversity was high in both naive subsets and much lower in memory cells. Naive cells positive for CXCR3 carried more hydrophobic TRB CDR3s than CXCR3-negative ones. Partial loss of CXCR3 expression followed cryopreservation; most assays used fresh PBMCs.

The sample taken for sequencing was naive CXCR3+ CD8+ T cells from blood. Subset in this sample: CD45RO-CCR7+CD27+CD95- naive CD8+ T cells expressing CXCR3 (TNR3+). This receptor was taken from a human donor in good health. Some clones in this sample may be carry-over from other donors' samples. The V gene is TRBV5-1, the J gene TRBJ2-7; TCRdb returns TRBD1, unconfirmable since there is no DNA. CDR3 residues: CASSLEGASYEQYF.